What follows describes a single T cell receptor beta chain. The data belong to a study of OX40 agonist ivuxolimab in advanced cancers. Between the trimmed V and J ends, which lost 5 bases and 0 bases, there was a span of 11 bases. This CDR3 is built from 15 residues. CDR1 is SGHVS and CDR2 is FNYEAQ in the germline V gene. Profiling relied on immunoSEQ multiplex PCR, and the TCRdb table lists in-frame clones only, not all of them. The sample includes about 20,000 clones, around four fifths of them seen just once. The receptor's source is an adult with an advanced solid tumor such as melanoma, head and neck, liver or kidney cancer. The J gene is TRBJ2-1, the V gene TRBV7-6; D gene unclear. Sequencing was performed on CD4+ or CD8+ T cells sorted from blood, taken in a trial of the OX40 agonist ivuxolimab. CDR3 DNA: TGTGCCAGCAGCAACGACCAGAGCTCCTACAATGAGCAGTTCTTC. This codes for CASSNDQSSYNEQFF.